Each of the 18 T cell receptor beta chains below was sequenced from the same sample in a study of shared clonotypes between healthy human individuals. The naive CD8 fraction comprised CD45RO-negative cells positively selected for CCR7 and excluded terminally differentiated effector memory CD45RA+ cells. The repertoire was sequenced with immunoSEQ multiplex PCR; TCRdb's copy has only in-frame clones and lacks some. The sample has around 2,000,000 clones; more than 85% are singletons. The source material was naive CD8+ T cells from PBMCs. All receptors derive from a man aged 18 to 35 in good health. Some clones in this sample may be carry-over from other donors' samples.

This sequence joins TRBV19 and TRBJ2-2; D possibly uses TRBD1 or TRBD2 (5 bases each). Trimming stripped 10 bases from V and 0 bases from J, with 12 bases between. CDR1 LNHDA and CDR2 SQIVND come from the germline V gene (reference sequence). The CDR3 runs to 14 residues. The CDR3 nucleotides read TGTGCCAAAACGGGACCGTCGAACACCGGGGAGCTGTTTTTT. Its translation: CAKTGPSNTGELFF. The entire variable domain, with the rest obtained from reference TRBV19 and TRBJ2-2, is as follows: DGGITQSPKYLFRKEGQNVTLSCEQNLNHDAMYWYRQDPGQGLRLIYYSQIVNDFQKGDIAEGYSVSREKKESFPLTVTSAQKNPTAFYLCAKTGPSNTGELFFGEGSRLTVL.

This clone was seen a single time. Other DNA sequences in the sample encode the same CDR3. The V and J genes are TRBV7-9 and TRBJ1-5, with unresolved D. Trimming removed 2 bases from V and 7 bases from J, with 6 bases in between. The germline V gene encodes CDR1 SEHNR and CDR2 FQNEAQ (reference sequence). CDR3 length: 12 amino acids. The CDR3: CASSLLAQPQHF. For the CDR3, the DNA is TGTGCCAGCAGCTTACTCGCGCAGCCCCAGCATTTT.

A remark on this clone: This same CDR3 is encoded by further DNA sequences in the sample. This rearrangement joins TRBV27 to TRBJ2-1; 8 nucleotides line up with TRBD2. Per the germline V gene, CDR1 is MNHEY and CDR2 is SMNVEV (reference sequence). The ends lost 5 bases at V and 1 base at J; junction bases unmatched: 7. The CDR3 length is 16 residues. The DNA of the CDR3 is TGTGCCAGCAGTCCCTTAGCGGGAAGTTCCTACAATGAGCAGTTCTTC. Its translation: CASSPLAGSSYNEQFF.

This sequence joins TRBV27 and TRBJ2-1; 13 bases are a match to TRBD2. Trimming cost V 5 bases and J 0 bases; bases outside gene matches: 7. CDR3 length equals 18 residues. Germline V gives CDR1 MNHEY, CDR2 SMNVEV (reference sequence). The CDR3: CASSPRGLAGISYNEQFF. DNA of the CDR3: TGTGCCAGCAGTCCCCGGGGACTAGCGGGAATCTCCTACAATGAGCAGTTCTTC.

V and J are TRBV7-8 and TRBJ1-5; D is ambiguous. Trimming shortened V by 5 bases and J by 6 bases, and 11 bases separated the two germline ends. This CDR3 is built from 13 residues. CDR1 and CDR2 from the germline V gene are SGHVS and FQNEAQ. The chain's CDR3 is CASSTDAGQPQHF. CDR3 bases: TGTGCCAGCAGCACAGACGCAGGTCAGCCCCAGCATTTT.

This clone came up once. V usage is TRBV28 and J usage is TRBJ1-5; D is undetermined. CDR3 length equals 18 residues. Germline V gene sequence: CDR1 MDHEN, CDR2 SYDVKM. Trimming took off 6 bases at V and 0 bases at J, with 21 bases between the two ends. In DNA form, the CDR3 reads TGTGCCAGCAGGCCGCTCGGATCAGTGCTTTATAGCAATCAGCCCCAGCATTTT. Residues: CASRPLGSVLYSNQPQHF.

Points on this clone: In the same sample, other DNA sequences code for this CDR3. This chain joins TRBV27 and TRBJ2-7; D gene ambiguous. The CDR3 is 13 amino acids. Trimming took off 3 bases at V and 2 bases at J, with 8 bases between the two ends. The germline gives CDR1 MNHEY, CDR2 SMNVEV (reference sequence). CDR3 sequence reads: CASSLGLTYEQYF. The CDR3 nucleotides are TGTGCCAGCAGTTTGGGTCTCACCTACGAGCAGTACTTC.

The chain links TRBV6-1 to TRBJ2-7, with 8 bases lining up with TRBD2. The germline gives CDR1 MNHNS, CDR2 SASEGT. Trimming took 1 base from V and 2 from J; bases not matched to a gene: 10. The CDR3 is 17 amino acids. This CDR3 is CASSEGPLAGPAYEQYF. CDR3 in DNA: TGTGCCAGCAGTGAAGGTCCCCTAGCGGGCCCCGCCTACGAGCAGTACTTC.

The V call is TRBV7-9, the J call TRBJ2-1; 8 bases are shared with TRBD1. CDR1 SEHNR and CDR2 FQNEAQ come from the germline V gene (reference sequence). This CDR3 region has 16 residues. J lost 1 base, V lost 2 bases, and 4 bases had no gene match. The CDR3 DNA is TGTGCCAGCAGCTTATCAGGGGGCAGGTCCTACAATGAGCAGTTCTTC. It encodes CASSLSGGRSYNEQFF.

Worth noting for this clone: Other DNA sequences in this specimen translate into the identical CDR3. The CDR3 DNA reads as TGTGCCAGCAGCGTCGGCTGGGGGAGCAATCAGCCCCAGCATTTT. It encodes CASSVGWGSNQPQHF. The V call is TRBV9, the J call TRBJ1-5; the D gene is possibly TRBD1 (5 bases). This CDR3 comprises 15 residues. V was trimmed by 2 bases and J by 1 base, leaving 10 bases between them. Per germline, CDR1 SGDLS and CDR2 YYNGEE.

This clone was seen a single time. The gene calls are TRBV7-3 and TRBJ2-2; TRBD2 matches at 8 bases. Per germline, CDR1 SGHTA and CDR2 FQGTGA. V was clipped by 4 bases and J by 4 bases; unmatched bases: 5. CDR3 length: 15 residues. The CDR3 DNA sequence: TGTGCCAGCAGCTCGGGGAGCGGGAGCACCGGGGAGCTGTTTTTT. Its protein is CASSSGSGSTGELFF.

This clone occurred a few times. This may be a read error: a much more frequent sequence differs by one nucleotide. Distinct nucleotide sequences in the sample also encode this CDR3. The chain has TRBV7-9 and TRBJ1-5; the D is unclear. Germline-derived CDR1 and CDR2 are SEHNR and FQNEAQ (reference sequence). This CDR3 has 12 amino acids. Trimming removed 1 base at V and 4 bases at J, with 2 bases between. In DNA, the CDR3 is TGTGCCAGCAGCTTAGGTAATCAGCCCCAGCATTTT. It is translated as CASSLGNQPQHF. The entire variable domain, with the rest obtained from reference TRBV7-9 and TRBJ1-5, is as follows: DTGVSQNPRHKITKRGQNVTFRCDPISEHNRLYWYRQTLGQGPEFLTYFQNEAQLEKSRLLSDRFSAERPKGSFSTLEIQRTEQGDSAMYLCASSLGNQPQHFGDGTRLSIL.

The chain carries TRBV5-1 and TRBJ2-1; 13 bases are shared with TRBD2. This CDR3 is 17 amino acids long. The J segment lost 6 bases and the V segment lost 6 bases, leaving 12 bases of the junction unmatched. Germline lookup yields CDR1 SGHRS and CDR2 YFSETQ. The CDR3 DNA is TGCGCCAGCAACCCGGGACTAGCGGGAATGCGGGGCAATGAGCAGTTCTTC. Translating gives CASNPGLAGMRGNEQFF.

The J gene is TRBJ2-1, the V gene TRBV15; D is unclear. V gave up 0 bases and J gave up 8 bases, with 11 bases separating them. Germline assignment: CDR1 LNHNV and CDR2 YYDKDF (reference sequence). CDR3 length: 14 amino acids. The chain's CDR3 is CATSRDLSGDEQFF. CDR3 DNA: TGTGCCACCAGCAGAGATCTCAGTGGCGATGAGCAGTTCTTC.

This sequence joins TRBV27 and TRBJ2-7; 9 bases fit TRBD2. The CDR3 spans 15 residues. After removal of 2 bases from V and 5 bases from J, the junction contained 7 bases not matched to a gene. CDR1 is MNHEY, CDR2 SMNVEV, per germline (reference sequence). CDR3 region: CASSLRAGGLHEQYF. CDR3 nucleotide sequence: TGTGCCAGCAGTTTAAGGGCGGGAGGGCTCCACGAGCAGTACTTC.

The V and J genes are TRBV2 and TRBJ1-2; no definite D call. V gave up 4 bases and J gave up 1 base, with 19 bases separating them. CDR3 length: 17 amino acids. Germline lookup yields CDR1 SNHLY and CDR2 FYNNEI. CDR3: CASSGGDHPPFNYGYTF. The CDR3, as DNA: TGTGCCAGCAGTGGGGGTGACCATCCACCTTTTAACTATGGCTACACCTTC. Full variable domain (remainder filled in from reference TRBV2 and TRBJ1-2): EPEVTQTPSHQVTQMGQEVILRCVPISNHLYFYWYRQILGQKVEFLVSFYNNEISEKSEIFDDQFSVERPDGSNFTLKIRSTKLEDSAMYFCASSGGDHPPFNYGYTFGSGTRLTVV.

The chain carries TRBV11-2 and TRBJ2-7; TRBD1 matches 10 bases. Germline CDR1 is SGHAT and CDR2 is FQNNGV. This CDR3 region has 14 residues. V was clipped by 5 bases and J by 6 bases; unmatched bases: 7. Written as DNA, the CDR3 is TGTGCCAGCAGCAGCCGGGACAGGGGACCCGAGCAGTACTTC. Its protein is CASSSRDRGPEQYF.

CDR3 loop: CASSGGSNEQFF. The CDR3 DNA is TGTGCCAGCAGCGGGGGGTCCAATGAGCAGTTCTTC. V gene TRBV5-4 combines with J gene TRBJ2-1, with D possibly TRBD2 on 6 matching bases. Per germline, CDR1 SGHNT and CDR2 YYREEE (reference sequence). The length of the CDR3 is 12 residues. Trimming pared 4 bases from V and 6 bases from J, leaving 8 bases between. Variable domain in full (rest from reference TRBV5-4 and TRBJ2-1): ETGVTQSPTHLIKTRGQQVTLRCSSQSGHNTVSWYQQALGQGPQFIFQYYREEENGRGNFPPRFSGLQFPNYSSELNVNALELDDSALYLCASSGGSNEQFFGPGTRLTVL.